Each of the 4 T cell receptor beta chains below was sequenced from the same sample in a study of Graves' ophthalmopathy and Graves' hyperthyroidism. TCR beta CDR3 amplification used RNA transcripts. First-round RT-PCR relied on HTBI primers, and a second-round multiplex PCR came next. Each CDR3 protein is one row after TCRdb ran MiXCR on the multiplex PCR reads. The sample has about 620,000 distinct CDR3 sequences, about 20% seen once. Sample: peripheral blood. The receptor set was obtained from a woman aged 18-30 years with stable Graves' hyperthyroidism. Some clones in this sample may be carry-over from other donors' samples.

This clonotype was observed many times. V gene TRBV2 combines with J gene TRBJ1-5, with unresolved D. The CDR3 has 17 amino acids. Germline values: CDR1 SNHLY, CDR2 FYNNEI. Between the trimmed V and J ends, which lost 4 bases and 2 bases, there was a span of 18 bases. As DNA, the CDR3 is TGTGCCAGCAGTGGTAGTGGGCTCTCGTCTGGCAATCAGCCCCAGCATTTT. It codes for CASSGSGLSSGNQPQHF.

This clonotype was picked up many times. The chain links TRBV12-3 or TRBV12-4 to TRBJ1-5; no definite D call. V dropped 3 bases and J dropped 4 bases, with 16 bases sitting between them. The CDR3 runs 16 residues. CDR3 in DNA: TGTGCCAGCAGTTTCGGGTTTTGGGGTGGGAATCAGCCCCAGCATTTT. The encoded protein is CASSFGFWGGNQPQHF.

This chain connects TRBV20-1 to TRBJ1-2, with D uncertain. CDR3 length: 14 residues. Trimming shortened V by 2 bases and J by 2 bases, and 12 bases separated the two germline ends. Germline V CDR1 and CDR2: DFQATT, SNEGSKA (reference sequence). This chain's CDR3 is CSARSGAGNYGYTF. The CDR3 DNA is TGCAGTGCTAGATCCGGAGCAGGAAACTATGGCTACACCTTC.

J is TRBJ2-5 and V is TRBV2; 7 bases fit TRBD1. CDR1 is SNHLY, CDR2 FYNNEI, per germline. This CDR3 comprises 16 residues. The trim removed 7 bases at V and 2 bases at J, leaving 13 bases unmatched. The CDR3 is CASKGPLGTEQETQYF. The CDR3 coding sequence is TGTGCCAGCAAGGGACCCTTGGGGACAGAGCAAGAGACCCAGTACTTC.